This is a list of T cell receptor beta chains from one sample in a study of beta chain features in type 1 diabetes. The assay was immunoSEQ multiplex PCR, and TCRdb's table has in-frame clones only and misses some. The sample holds approximately 170,000 clones, roughly 9% seen once. The sample consisted of central memory CD4+ T cells from blood. The receptors originated from a young woman in good health. CDR3s include the opening cysteine and the closing phenylalanine or tryptophan. Fields, in order: V gene, J gene, CDR3 protein.

V gene: TRBV7-8
J gene: TRBJ1-5
CDR3 protein: CASSLFTGTGFGQPQHF

V gene: TRBV7-9
J gene: TRBJ1-2
CDR3 protein: CASSLVTGFPLYGYTF

V gene: TRBV5-6
J gene: TRBJ2-1
CDR3 protein: CASSVSGGGNEQFF

V gene: TRBV18
J gene: TRBJ2-1
CDR3 protein: CASSPPSGSYYNEQFF

V gene: TRBV5-5
J gene: TRBJ2-5
CDR3 protein: CASSPLSSTGRGQTQYF

V gene: TRBV9
J gene: TRBJ2-5
CDR3 protein: CASTYSLAEETQYF

V gene: TRBV7-6
J gene: TRBJ1-2
CDR3 protein: CASSSTAGTAGGYTF

V gene: TRBV19
J gene: TRBJ2-2
CDR3 protein: CASSIGGLAGGPNTGELFF

V gene: TRBV19
J gene: TRBJ1-2
CDR3 protein: CATAGTGALYGYTF

V gene: TRBV4-3
J gene: TRBJ1-4
CDR3 protein: CASSQDLSGKLFF

V gene: TRBV9
J gene: TRBJ1-1
CDR3 protein: CASSVHGTGALAFF

V gene: TRBV7-2
J gene: TRBJ1-5
CDR3 protein: CASSDRGGQSNQPQHF

V gene: TRBV5-1
J gene: TRBJ1-1
CDR3 protein: CASSPGGTANTEAFF

V gene: TRBV7-2
J gene: TRBJ1-1
CDR3 protein: CASSPFSGITEAFF

V gene: TRBV28
J gene: TRBJ2-3
CDR3 protein: CASSLLEVYPSGSTDTQYF

V gene: TRBV11-3
J gene: TRBJ2-5
CDR3 protein: CASSDPGDQGTQYF

V gene: TRBV2
J gene: TRBJ1-4
CDR3 protein: CASSPHRGESEKLFF

V gene: TRBV2
J gene: TRBJ2-7
CDR3 protein: CASSNSGGSYEQYF

V gene: TRBV10-3
J gene: TRBJ2-5
CDR3 protein: CAISGFGVATQYF

V gene: TRBV9
J gene: TRBJ1-1
CDR3 protein: CASSVGGTLAEAFF

V gene: TRBV29-1
J gene: TRBJ1-2
CDR3 protein: CSVDGTVEGYTF

V gene: TRBV5-8
J gene: TRBJ2-2
CDR3 protein: CASSPERPGELFF

V gene: TRBV4-3
J gene: TRBJ2-3
CDR3 protein: CASSPGISTDTQYF

V gene: TRBV4-2
J gene: TRBJ1-6
CDR3 protein: CASSQDGGTDHSPLHF

V gene: TRBV7-2
J gene: TRBJ2-5
CDR3 protein: CASSLVEVLRETQYF

V gene: TRBV5-1
J gene: TRBJ2-5
CDR3 protein: CASSLALDSTSETQYF

V gene: TRBV6-6
J gene: TRBJ2-7
CDR3 protein: CASSYSSDRPVFSF

V gene: TRBV7-8
J gene: TRBJ1-2
CDR3 protein: CASSLADNPSYGYTF

V gene: TRBV7-2
J gene: TRBJ2-7
CDR3 protein: CASSLYGGSAYEQYF

V gene: TRBV5-4
J gene: TRBJ2-1
CDR3 protein: CASSARTSGAYNEQFF

V gene: TRBV25-1
J gene: TRBJ2-7
CDR3 protein: CASSDQTREEQYF

V gene: TRBV7-7
J gene: TRBJ2-7
CDR3 protein: CASSPQGAYEQYF

V gene: TRBV5-6
J gene: TRBJ2-3
CDR3 protein: CASSSPSTDTQYF

V gene: TRBV5-4
J gene: TRBJ2-7
CDR3 protein: CASSFAGTAPYEQYF

V gene: TRBV5-1
J gene: TRBJ2-3
CDR3 protein: CASSIQGTDTQYF

V gene: TRBV29-1
J gene: TRBJ1-5
CDR3 protein: CSVSSGGTDQPQHF

V gene: TRBV2
J gene: TRBJ2-6
CDR3 protein: CASRETGGAGANVLTF

V gene: TRBV7-2
J gene: TRBJ1-2
CDR3 protein: CASSPGDFYGYTF

V gene: TRBV11-2
J gene: TRBJ2-1
CDR3 protein: CASSLGASLGRTHNEQFF

V gene: TRBV6-6
J gene: TRBJ2-5
CDR3 protein: CASSYPAGTQETQYF

V gene: TRBV4-1
J gene: TRBJ1-4
CDR3 protein: CASSQDRQGAWANEKLFF

V gene: TRBV7-9
J gene: TRBJ2-6
CDR3 protein: CASSLGLGRTSSGANVLTF

V gene: TRBV9
J gene: TRBJ2-5
CDR3 protein: CASSEQGAREETQYF

V gene: TRBV29-1
J gene: TRBJ2-1
CDR3 protein: CSVEWALAGDNEQFF

V gene: TRBV7-2
J gene: TRBJ2-7
CDR3 protein: CASSPGLGTYEQYF

V gene: TRBV28
J gene: TRBJ1-1
CDR3 protein: CASSLATGVTEAFF

V gene: TRBV30
J gene: TRBJ2-2
CDR3 protein: CASRRGTGGSGELFF

V gene: TRBV9
J gene: TRBJ1-1
CDR3 protein: CASSTSEGDGTEAFF

V gene: TRBV7-9
J gene: TRBJ2-7
CDR3 protein: CASSVGGLYEQYF

V gene: TRBV2
J gene: TRBJ2-5
CDR3 protein: CASKAGEETQYF

V gene: TRBV7-2
J gene: TRBJ2-1
CDR3 protein: CASSFNFRDEQFF

V gene: TRBV30
J gene: TRBJ1-2
CDR3 protein: CAWSASYGYTF

V gene: TRBV30
J gene: TRBJ2-7
CDR3 protein: CAWSGRLAGYEQYF

V gene: TRBV7-9
J gene: TRBJ1-2
CDR3 protein: CASSIGQANYGYTF

V gene: TRBV5-1
J gene: TRBJ2-1
CDR3 protein: CASSLSGGNEQFF

V gene: TRBV4-3
J gene: TRBJ2-2
CDR3 protein: CASSPRTGGTGELFF

V gene: TRBV6-1
J gene: TRBJ2-1
CDR3 protein: CASSELPGGSRGNEQFF

V gene: TRBV4-2
J gene: TRBJ2-7
CDR3 protein: CASSHVTSGTGKSYEQYF

V gene: TRBV6-5
J gene: TRBJ1-2
CDR3 protein: CASSLPTGLGYTF

V gene: TRBV4-2
J gene: TRBJ2-1
CDR3 protein: CASSQTIAGTGGYNEQFF